Below are 25 T cell receptor beta chains sequenced from a single sample in a study (dated by TCRdb to 2015 to 2017). The library came from 5' RACE. TCRdb lists the instrument as Illumina MiSeq. The public reads were quality trimmed at Q25 with fastp and then assembled into clones with MiXCR by TCRdb, keeping productive beta chains. Identical CDR3 proteins give one entry, which carries the most common genes and DNA. For this sample there are some 32,000 distinct CDR3 sequences; roughly a quarter appear just once. The top ten clones comprise 4.3% of the sample. Material: memory CD4+ T cells sorted from blood. The cell subset or site label here, explained by the study, means: memory CD4+ T cells, CD4+CD45RO+CD25-. These receptors were collected from a female donor with breast cancer.

The chain employs TRBV24-1 and TRBJ2-5, with D possibly TRBD1 on 6 matching bases. CDR3 size: 14 residues. Germline V gives CDR1 KGHDR, CDR2 SFDVKD. The V gene lost 5 bases and the J gene lost 1 base, with 10 bases spanning the gap. The CDR3 sequence is CATSGRGFQETQYF. The CDR3 coding sequence is TGTGCCACCAGTGGCAGGGGATTCCAAGAGACCCAGTACTTC.

This clonotype was counted only a few times. This clone may be a read error of a much larger clone one base away. The J gene is TRBJ2-2, the V gene TRBV12-3 or TRBV12-4; D is uncertain. The length of the CDR3 is 14 residues. The CDR3 sequence is CTSSFYRNTGELFF. Written as DNA, the CDR3 is TGTACCAGCAGTTTTTATCGGAACACCGGGGAGCTGTTTTTT.

Only a few counts were recorded for this clonotype. The gene calls are TRBV7-9 and TRBJ2-7, with D perhaps TRBD1 (5 bases). CDR3 length: 16 residues. V gave up 5 bases and J gave up 0 bases, with 17 bases separating them. Per the germline V gene, CDR1 is SEHNR and CDR2 is FQNEAQ (reference sequence). CDR3 bases: TGTGCCAGCAGCCCACGGACATCCGCGATCTCCTACGAGCAGTACTTC. It codes for CASSPRTSAISYEQYF.

Notes on this clonotype: With a much larger clone just one base away, this may be a read error. V gene TRBV6-5 combines with J gene TRBJ2-2; 7 nucleotides agree with TRBD2. Trimming removed 6 bases from V and 9 bases from J; junction bases left unmatched: 4. There are 12 residues in the CDR3. Germline V gene sequence: CDR1 MNHEY, CDR2 SVGAGI. The CDR3 bases are TGTGCCAGCAGCTGGGGGGGACGGGAGCTGTTTTTT. Encoded protein: CASSWGGRELFF.

This clonotype was found many times. The gene calls are TRBV20-1 and TRBJ2-7, with D possibly being TRBD2 (6 bases). The V and J ends lost 3 bases and 2 bases respectively, with 8 bases between them. Germline assignment: CDR1 DFQATT and CDR2 SNEGSKA (reference sequence). The CDR3 spans 12 residues. The CDR3 is CSAREGTYEQYF. CDR3 nucleotides: TGCAGTGCTAGGGAGGGCACCTACGAGCAGTACTTC.

The gene calls are TRBV18 and TRBJ1-5; 8 bases line up with TRBD1. Germline values: CDR1 KGHSH, CDR2 LQKENI. V shed 9 bases and J 5 bases; nucleotides not matched to a gene: 6. There are 13 residues in the CDR3. The CDR3 reads CASSRGRDQPQHF. Written as DNA, the CDR3 is TGTGCCAGTAGCAGGGGGCGCGATCAGCCCCAGCATTTT.

This clonotype was seen more than once but under ten times. V usage is TRBV24-1 and J usage is TRBJ2-2; D gene unclear. The ends were cut back, 0 bases at V and 6 bases at J, with 10 bases in the middle. The CDR3 length is 15 residues. Germline V gives CDR1 KGHDR, CDR2 SFDVKD. CDR3 loop: CATSDLQGRAGELFF. In DNA, the CDR3 is TGTGCCACCAGTGATTTGCAAGGTCGGGCCGGGGAGCTGTTTTTT.

The genes are TRBV29-1 and TRBJ2-3; the match to TRBD1 covers 12 bases. The CDR3 is 14 amino acids. The V and J ends lost 5 bases and 4 bases, in that order; junction bases with no gene match: 4. Per germline, CDR1 SQVTM and CDR2 ANQGSEA. The CDR3 region is CSVYGTGGPDTQYF. For the CDR3, the DNA is TGCAGCGTTTACGGGACAGGGGGCCCAGATACGCAGTATTTT.

This clonotype was observed at least ten times. This chain links TRBV4-1 with TRBJ2-3; 14 nucleotides align to TRBD2. Unmatched junction bases numbered 8, after V lost 3 bases and J lost 0 bases. This CDR3 is built from 19 residues. Germline V gives CDR1 MGHRA, CDR2 YSYEKL. In nucleotides, the CDR3 is TGCGCCAGCAGCCACCTTGGACTAGCGGGGGGATCTAGCACAGATACGCAGTATTTT. This translates into CASSHLGLAGGSSTDTQYF.

This clonotype was counted only a few times. The rearrangement links TRBV5-1 to TRBJ2-7; D may be TRBD1 (6 bases). Trimming stripped 4 bases from V and 4 bases from J, with 21 bases between. Germline V gene data show CDR1 as SGHRS and CDR2 as YFSETQ. The CDR3 consists of 16 residues. DNA of the CDR3: TGCGCCAGCAGCCCAGGGGAAGGCCCTCTCGGTTACGAGCAGTACTTC. Its protein is CASSPGEGPLGYEQYF.

As concerns this clonotype: Possible read error: a much larger clone is one base away. Because the CDR3 is missing its conserved closing phenylalanine or tryptophan, this is likely a read error. The rearrangement joins TRBV12-3 or TRBV12-4 to TRBJ1-3, with 9 bases that match TRBD1. Trimming at V came to 5 bases and at J to 0 bases, leaving 8 bases not matched to a gene. CDR3 size: 17 residues. For the CDR3, the DNA is TGTGCCAGCAGTCCCTCCGGACAGGGGAACTCTGGAAACACCATATATTCT. Translated, it gives CASSPSGQGNSGNTIYS.

A single count supports this clonotype. A clone one base away is much larger, so this may be a read error. The CDR3, as DNA: TGCGCCAGCAGGCTGACAGGGAATGAGCAGTTCTTC. It encodes CASRLTGNEQFF. V gene TRBV5-1 combines with J gene TRBJ2-1, with 7 nucleotides matching TRBD1. Germline assignment: CDR1 SGHRS and CDR2 YFSETQ. Unmatched junction bases numbered 3, after V lost 5 bases and J lost 7 bases. This CDR3 is 12 amino acids long.

The CDR3 sequence is CASSLSESYEQYF. DNA for the CDR3: TGTGCCAGCAGCCTCAGTGAATCCTACGAGCAGTACTTC. The V gene is TRBV5-5, the J gene TRBJ2-7; no clear D gene. The V and J ends lost 4 bases and 1 base respectively, with 9 bases between them. Germline V gene data show CDR1 as SGHKS and CDR2 as YYEKEE (reference sequence). The CDR3 totals 13 residues.

The J gene is TRBJ1-5, the V gene TRBV7-9; 7 bases are a match to TRBD1. Unmatched junction bases numbered 4, after V lost 3 bases and J lost 2 bases. The CDR3 runs 15 residues. Germline CDR1 reads SEHNR; CDR2 reads FQNEAQ (reference sequence). The CDR3 sequence: CASSFAGQGNQPQHF. As DNA, the CDR3 is TGTGCCAGCAGCTTCGCCGGACAGGGCAATCAGCCCCAGCATTTT.

Many counts were recorded for this clonotype. The V and J genes are TRBV6-1 and TRBJ2-1; TRBD1 matches 8 bases. CDR1 is MNHNS, CDR2 SASEGT, per germline. This CDR3 is built from 14 residues. The V gene end was trimmed by 11 bases and the J gene end by 6 bases; junction bases not matched to a gene: 12. CDR3 nucleotide sequence: TGTGCCGCCGAACAGGGGGGTGCGGGCAATGAGCAGTTCTTC. Amino acid sequence: CAAEQGGAGNEQFF.

There are many counts of this clonotype. The chain recombines TRBV20-1 with TRBJ2-5; D assignment may be TRBD1 or TRBD2 (6 bases each). From germline, CDR1 is DFQATT and CDR2 SNEGSKA (reference sequence). Trimming shortened V by 0 bases and J by 2 bases, and 13 bases separated the two germline ends. This CDR3 contains 15 residues. The CDR3 loop reads CSARERGRRQETQYF. The DNA of the CDR3 is TGCAGTGCTAGAGAACGGGGGCGGCGGCAAGAGACCCAGTACTTC.

There are a few counts of this clonotype. This chain connects TRBV7-8 to TRBJ2-7, with 12 bases matching TRBD1. V lost 5 bases and J lost 7; bases outside the gene matches: 12. This CDR3 has 16 amino acids. Per germline, CDR1 SGHVS and CDR2 FQNEAQ. CDR3 in DNA: TGTGCCAGCAGCCCCGTCCGGGACAGGGGGCTTGAAGAGCAGTACTTC. This encodes CASSPVRDRGLEEQYF. Full variable domain (missing parts from reference TRBV7-8 and TRBJ2-7): GAGVSQSPRYKVAKRGQDVALRCDPISGHVSLFWYQQALGQGPEFLTYFQNEAQLDKSGLPSDRFFAERPEGSVSTLKIQRTQQEDSAVYLCASSPVRDRGLEEQYFGPGTRLTVT.

Many counts were recorded for this clonotype. V is TRBV20-1 and J is TRBJ1-2; 7 nucleotides match TRBD1. The CDR3 is 14 amino acids. Per the germline V gene, CDR1 is DFQATT and CDR2 is SNEGSKA (reference sequence). The V gene end was trimmed by 4 bases and the J gene end by 0 bases; junction bases not matched to a gene: 5. CDR3: CSANARGANYGYTF. The CDR3 DNA is TGCAGTGCTAACGCCAGGGGGGCTAACTATGGCTACACCTTC.

This clonotype was detected only once. Relative to the germline gene, one junction end is altered; a read error may explain this. This sequence joins TRBV28 and TRBJ2-3; no clear D gene. The CDR3 sequence is 15 residues long. In germline, CDR1 is MDHEN, CDR2 SYDVKM. The CDR3 DNA reads as TGTGCCGGCAGTTTGGGAAGATCTCATACAGATACGCAGTATTTT. Its protein product is CAGSLGRSHTDTQYF. The whole variable domain, filled in from reference TRBV28 and TRBJ2-3, reads DVKVTQSSRYLVKRTGEKVFLECVQDMDHENMFWYRQDPGLGLRLIYFSYDVKMKEKGDIPEGYSVSREKKERFSLILESASTNQTSMYLCAGSLGRSHTDTQYFGPGTRLTVL.

This clonotype is medium-sized (0.01 to 0.1%) within its sample. J is TRBJ2-7 and V is TRBV5-1; TRBD1 is a possible D gene (6 bases). This CDR3 is 14 amino acids long. Germline values: CDR1 SGHRS, CDR2 YFSETQ. V was pared by 3 bases and J by 2 bases, with 12 bases between. In DNA form, the CDR3 reads TGCGCCAGCAGCTCCCGGGACAACACCTACGAGCAGTACTTC. It encodes CASSSRDNTYEQYF. The full variable domain, completed using reference TRBV5-1 and TRBJ2-7, is KAGVTQTPRYLIKTRGQQVTLSCSPISGHRSVSWYQQTPGQGLQFLFEYFSETQRNKGNFPGRFSGRQFSNSRSEMNVSTLELGDSALYLCASSSRDNTYEQYFGPGTRLTVT.

This clonotype was observed at least ten times. The V gene is TRBV21-1, the J gene TRBJ2-5; TRBD2, the table's D call, was not compared with the DNA. TRBV21-1 is annotated as a pseudogene. CDR3 length: 16 residues. The CDR3 DNA is TGTGCCAGCAGCAAGAGAAGAGGGCCGGGGCAAGAGACCCAGTACTTC. It codes for CASSKRRGPGQETQYF.

This chain links TRBV7-8 with TRBJ1-6, with 10 bases lining up with TRBD1. V lost 0 bases to trimming and J lost 6 bases; unmatched junction nucleotides: 5. CDR3 length: 17 residues. CDR1 SGHVS and CDR2 FQNEAQ come from the germline V gene. CDR3 loop: CASSLASGTGVNSPLHF. CDR3 coding DNA: TGTGCCAGCAGCTTAGCCTCCGGGACAGGGGTTAATTCACCCCTCCACTTT.

The rearrangement joins TRBV27 to TRBJ2-2, with unresolved D. Germline V lookup: CDR1 MNHEY, CDR2 SMNVEV (reference sequence). The V end was cut by 2 bases, the J end by 0 bases, with 10 bases between. The CDR3 loop spans 16 amino acids. The CDR3 nucleotides read TGTGCCAGCAGTTTAATCAGTCCCTCGAACACCGGGGAGCTGTTTTTT. This codes for CASSLISPSNTGELFF.

The sample holds one count of this clonotype. This may be a read error: a much more frequent sequence differs by one nucleotide. Because it lacks the conserved phenylalanine or tryptophan at the end, this CDR3 is likely a read error. The chain has TRBV27 and TRBJ2-7; tentatively, D is TRBD1 (6 bases). V lost 6 bases, J lost 5 bases, and 14 bases lay in between. The CDR3 length is 13 residues. Germline values: CDR1 MNHEY, CDR2 SMNVEV (reference sequence). This chain's CDR3 is CASSQWGQNEQYS. CDR3 nucleotide sequence: TGTGCCAGCAGCCAGTGGGGGCAAAACGAGCAGTACTCC.

This clonotype occurred a few times. The genes are TRBV29-1 and TRBJ2-7; TRBD1 matches 8 bases. Germline trimming cut 6 bases from V and 2 bases from J; bases unmatched to any gene: 9. CDR3 length equals 14 residues. CDR1 is SQVTM and CDR2 is ANQGSEA in the germline V gene. The CDR3 here is CSVESGTGAYEQYF. CDR3 coding DNA: TGCAGCGTAGAGTCCGGGACAGGTGCCTACGAGCAGTACTTC.